Following are 21 T cell receptor beta chains from one sample sequenced in a study of cytomegalovirus exposure and HLA in healthy donors. Both 60 Vbeta primers and 13 Jbeta primers went into the PCR. Some clones are missing from TCRdb's copy, which holds only in-frame ones; the method was immunoSEQ multiplex PCR. In the table there are tens of thousands of clones, roughly 80% of which are singletons. Sequencing was done on a sample of PBMCs. All receptors come from a woman between 25 and 40 years old in good health and CMV-seronegative.

The rearrangement joins TRBV11-2 to TRBJ2-3; D might be TRBD1 (5 bases). With 1 base removed from V and 0 bases from J, the gap between germline ends came to 8 bases. CDR3 length: 15 amino acids. CDR1 is SGHAT and CDR2 is FQNNGV in the germline V gene. The DNA of the CDR3 is TGTGCCAGCAGCTTAGTAGGGGTGAGCACAGATACGCAGTATTTT. Amino acids: CASSLVGVSTDTQYF.

This chain joins TRBV2 and TRBJ2-3, with D uncertain. The CDR3 is 15 residues long. The germline CDR1 and CDR2 sequences are SNHLY and FYNNEI. The germline V and J ends were trimmed by 6 bases and 1 base, with 14 bases remaining between them. The CDR3 spells CASRATDLGTDTQYF. The CDR3 DNA follows: TGTGCCAGCAGGGCGACTGATCTGGGCACAGATACGCAGTATTTT.

The V gene is TRBV19, the J gene TRBJ1-1; TRBD1 matches at 8 bases. Looked up from germline, CDR1 is LNHDA and CDR2 is SQIVND (reference sequence). The CDR3 contains 13 residues. Losses at the gene ends were 6 bases for V and 8 bases for J; bases not matched to a gene: 8. The CDR3 nucleotides are TGTGCCAGTAGCCTCAGGTGGACAGGGGAAGCTTTCTTT. This codes for CASSLRWTGEAFF.

This clone was observed a single time. This chain links TRBV27 with TRBJ1-2; maybe TRBD1 (5 bases). The ends were cut back, 1 base at V and 5 bases at J, with 23 bases in the middle. The CDR3 has 18 amino acids. Germline V gene data show CDR1 as MNHEY and CDR2 as SMNVEV (reference sequence). CDR3 amino acids: CASSLYREPLGGLYGYTF. For the CDR3, the DNA is TGTGCCAGCAGTTTATACCGGGAACCCTTGGGGGGTCTTTATGGCTACACCTTC.

The genes are TRBV7-9 and TRBJ1-3; D not certain. This CDR3 has 14 residues. V gave up 8 bases and J gave up 4 bases, with 15 bases separating them. Looked up from germline, CDR1 is SEHNR and CDR2 is FQNEAQ (reference sequence). The CDR3 bases are TGTGCCAGCGTCCAGGCCGCTACAGGAAACACCATATATTTT. Its protein is CASVQAATGNTIYF.

This rearrangement joins TRBV7-8 to TRBJ2-7; a possible D gene is TRBD1 (6 bases). The CDR3 sequence is 14 residues long. With 5 bases removed from V and 3 bases from J, the gap between germline ends came to 14 bases. Germline V lookup: CDR1 SGHVS, CDR2 FQNEAQ. The chain's CDR3 is CASSLRQDSYEQYF. In DNA form, the CDR3 reads TGTGCCAGCAGCCTGAGACAGGATAGCTACGAGCAGTACTTC.

This clone was counted a few times. The rearrangement links TRBV28 to TRBJ1-2; D possibly corresponds to TRBD1 (5 bases). Germline values: CDR1 MDHEN, CDR2 SYDVKM. The V end lost 3 bases, the J end lost 5 bases, and 13 bases lay between the germline ends. The CDR3 is made up of 14 amino acids. CDR3: CASSLGGTGYGYTF. CDR3 bases: TGTGCCAGCAGTTTGGGAGGGACGGGATATGGCTACACCTTC.

The J gene is TRBJ1-1, the V gene TRBV27; D perhaps matches TRBD1 (5 bases). Trimming cost V 1 base and J 3 bases, with 12 bases left between them. The germline CDR1 and CDR2 sequences are MNHEY and SMNVEV (reference sequence). CDR3 length equals 15 residues. The DNA for the CDR3 is TGTGCCAGCAGTTTATACTCGGGGGGGGACACTGAAGCTTTCTTT. Its translation: CASSLYSGGDTEAFF.

The chain is built from TRBV29-1 and TRBJ1-2; TRBD1 is a possible D gene (5 bases). The length of the CDR3 is 12 residues. The V and J ends lost 6 bases and 3 bases respectively, with 11 bases between them. CDR1 is SQVTM and CDR2 is ANQGSEA in the germline V gene. The CDR3 nucleotides read TGCAGCGTGTCCGGGGGTGACTATGGCTACACCTTC. Translated, it gives CSVSGGDYGYTF.

The chain links TRBV10-1 to TRBJ2-2, with 8 bases matching TRBD1. V lost 5 bases, J lost 5 bases, and 7 bases stayed unmatched. The CDR3 consists of 15 residues. Per germline, CDR1 WNHNN and CDR2 SYGVQD (reference sequence). The CDR3 DNA follows: TGCGCCAGCAGTCCGGACAGGGTGGATACCGGGGAGCTGTTTTTT. Translated, it gives CASSPDRVDTGELFF.

CDR3 DNA: TGTGCCAGCGGGACAGGGTCCTCGAGCAATCAGCCCCAGCATTTT. Translated, it gives CASGTGSSSNQPQHF. The gene calls are TRBV18 and TRBJ1-5; 9 bases line up with TRBD1. CDR1 KGHSH and CDR2 LQKENI come from the germline V gene. The CDR3 runs 15 residues. The V and J ends lost 8 bases and 1 base, in that order; junction bases with no gene match: 6. The whole variable domain, remainder taken from reference TRBV18 and TRBJ1-5, is NAGVMQNPRHLVRRRGQEARLRCSPMKGHSHVYWYRQLPEEGLKFMVYLQKENIIDESGMPKERFSAEFPKEGPSILRIQQVVRGDSAAYFCASGTGSSSNQPQHFGDGTRLSIL.

The gene calls are TRBV9 and TRBJ1-1; D remains unclear. Trimming pared 2 bases from V and 7 bases from J, leaving 18 bases between. Germline CDR1 and CDR2: SGDLS and YYNGEE. The CDR3 extends over 15 amino acids. CDR3: CASSVLPELTVEAFF. CDR3 DNA: TGTGCCAGCAGCGTCCTACCGGAGCTAACCGTTGAAGCTTTCTTT.

This clone was observed a few times. This chain uses TRBV5-1 with TRBJ1-2, with TRBD1 identical over 10 bases. Per the germline V gene, CDR1 is SGHRS and CDR2 is YFSETQ. The CDR3 is 15 residues long. J was trimmed by 2 bases and V by 4 bases; bases with no gene match: 5. CDR3 bases: TGCGCCAGCAGCCAGGGGGACAGGGGAAACTATGGCTACACCTTC. Amino acids: CASSQGDRGNYGYTF.

This chain joins TRBV7-2 and TRBJ1-1; D may be TRBD1 (5 bases). Trimming shortened V by 3 bases and J by 2 bases, and 10 bases separated the two germline ends. Germline CDR1 SGHTA, CDR2 FQGNSA. This CDR3 contains 14 residues. CDR3 sequence: CASSFSGENTEAFF. Written as DNA, the CDR3 is TGTGCCAGCAGCTTCTCGGGGGAAAACACTGAAGCTTTCTTT.

The chain is built from TRBV11-2 and TRBJ1-1; no clear D. With 4 bases removed from V and 7 bases from J, the gap between germline ends came to 19 bases. Per germline, CDR1 SGHAT and CDR2 FQNNGV. The CDR3 extends over 15 amino acids. The CDR3 loop is CASSSLYEGTDEAFF. The CDR3 bases are TGTGCCAGCAGCTCCCTATATGAGGGAACAGATGAAGCTTTCTTT.

This chain joins TRBV7-2 and TRBJ1-2; TRBD1 agrees at 10 bases. In germline, CDR1 is SGHTA, CDR2 FQGNSA. The V and J ends lost 5 bases and 7 bases, in that order; junction bases with no gene match: 4. The CDR3 has 13 residues. The CDR3 DNA follows: TGTGCCAGCAGCACGGACAGGGGGGCTGGCTACACCTTC. It is translated as CASSTDRGAGYTF.

This clone was observed a handful of times. The chain uses TRBV11-2 and TRBJ2-7; D uncertain. The V end was cut by 3 bases, the J end by 2 bases, with 2 bases between. The germline V gene has CDR1 SGHAT and CDR2 FQNNGV. The CDR3 covers 11 residues. In nucleotides, the CDR3 is TGTGCCAGCAGCTTCGCCTACGAGCAGTACTTC. Protein sequence: CASSFAYEQYF.

The V gene is TRBV15, the J gene TRBJ1-6; D gene ambiguous. The germline CDR1 and CDR2 sequences are LNHNV and YYDKDF (reference sequence). The germline V and J ends were trimmed by 0 bases and 0 bases, with 18 bases remaining between them. CDR3 length equals 20 residues. As DNA, the CDR3 is TGTGCCACCAGCAGAGATTCCCCTCGTACCGGGAGCTCCTATAATTCACCCCTCCACTTT. Translated: CATSRDSPRTGSSYNSPLHF.

The chain uses TRBV9 and TRBJ2-5; possible D gene TRBD2, 5 bases. The V gene's germline CDR1 is SGDLS and CDR2 YYNGEE. This CDR3 region has 14 residues. V lost 3 bases, J lost 2 bases, and 11 bases lay in between. As DNA, the CDR3 is TGTGCCAGCAGCGGGCCGGGATCACAAGAGACCCAGTACTTC. Protein product: CASSGPGSQETQYF. Supplemented by reference TRBV9 and TRBJ2-5, the full variable domain reads DSGVTQTPKHLITATGQRVTLRCSPRSGDLSVYWYQQSLDQGLQFLIQYYNGEERAKGNILERFSAQQFPDLHSELNLSSLELGDSALYFCASSGPGSQETQYFGPGTRLLVL.

This chain joins TRBV4-3 and TRBJ1-5; 7 bases align to TRBD1. The CDR3 has 15 residues. Unmatched junction bases numbered 1, after V lost 0 bases and J lost 2 bases. CDR1 LGHNA and CDR2 YSLEER come from the germline V gene. The CDR3 loop reads CASSQDGTGNQPQHF. Written as DNA, the CDR3 is TGCGCCAGCAGCCAAGACGGGACAGGCAATCAGCCCCAGCATTTT.

This chain joins TRBV5-1 and TRBJ2-7, with D maybe TRBD1 (6 bases). CDR3 length: 15 residues. The V end lost 0 bases, the J end lost 5 bases, and 15 bases lay between the germline ends. Germline CDR1 and CDR2: SGHRS and YFSETQ. CDR3: CASSLATGSGNEQYF. The CDR3 DNA sequence: TGCGCCAGCAGCTTGGCCACAGGGTCGGGAAACGAGCAGTACTTC. The whole variable domain, filled in from reference TRBV5-1 and TRBJ2-7, reads KAGVTQTPRYLIKTRGQQVTLSCSPISGHRSVSWYQQTPGQGLQFLFEYFSETQRNKGNFPGRFSGRQFSNSRSEMNVSTLELGDSALYLCASSLATGSGNEQYFGPGTRLTVT.